The clone carrying this T cell receptor (beta chain) was counted only a few times. This record comes from a study of blood T cell repertoires in COVID-19. The table came from immunoSEQ multiplex PCR; TCRdb's copy has only in-frame clones and leaves some out. The sample holds 220,000 or so clones; approximately 83% are singletons and the top ten take roughly 3.5%. CDR1 and CDR2 (germline): SQVTM, ANQGSEA. The CDR3 consists of 12 residues. Trimming shortened V by 4 bases and J by 3 bases, and 10 bases separated the two germline ends. The source is a woman between 55 and 75 years old who had recovered from COVID-19. Sequenced material: PBMCs or T cells enriched from blood (not recorded which). The gene calls are TRBV29-1 and TRBJ2-7; D ambiguous. CDR3 region: CSVVVQNYEQYF. The DNA of the CDR3 is TGCAGCGTTGTTGTACAGAACTACGAGCAGTACTTC.